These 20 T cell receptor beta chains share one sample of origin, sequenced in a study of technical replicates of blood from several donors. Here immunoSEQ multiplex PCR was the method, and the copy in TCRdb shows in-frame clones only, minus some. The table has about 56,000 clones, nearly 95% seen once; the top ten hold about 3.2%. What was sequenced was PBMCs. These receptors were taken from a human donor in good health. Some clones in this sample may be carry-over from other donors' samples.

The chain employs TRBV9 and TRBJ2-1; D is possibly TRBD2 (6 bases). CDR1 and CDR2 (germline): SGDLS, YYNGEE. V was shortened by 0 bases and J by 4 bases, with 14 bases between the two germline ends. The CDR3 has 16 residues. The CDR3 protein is CASSVVGAGNYNEQFF. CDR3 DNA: TGTGCCAGCAGCGTAGTTGGTGCGGGGAATTACAATGAGCAGTTCTTC.

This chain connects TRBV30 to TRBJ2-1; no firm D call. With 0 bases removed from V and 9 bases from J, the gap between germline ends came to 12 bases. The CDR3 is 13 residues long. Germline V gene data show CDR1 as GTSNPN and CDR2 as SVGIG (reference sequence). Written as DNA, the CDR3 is TGTGCCTGGAGTGTAAGCTCCTCGGGTGAGCAGTTCTTC. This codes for CAWSVSSSGEQFF.

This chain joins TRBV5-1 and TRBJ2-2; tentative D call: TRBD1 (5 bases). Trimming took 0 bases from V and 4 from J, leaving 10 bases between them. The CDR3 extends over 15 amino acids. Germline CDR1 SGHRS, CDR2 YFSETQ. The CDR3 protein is CASSLAQGGTGELFF. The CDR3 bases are TGCGCCAGCAGCTTGGCCCAGGGTGGCACCGGGGAGCTGTTTTTT.

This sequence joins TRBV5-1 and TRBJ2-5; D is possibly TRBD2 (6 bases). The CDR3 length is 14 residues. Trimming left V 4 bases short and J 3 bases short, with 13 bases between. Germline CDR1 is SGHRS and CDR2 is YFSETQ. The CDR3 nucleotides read TGCGCCAGCAGCAAGGCGGGGCGGGAAGAGACCCAGTACTTC. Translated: CASSKAGREETQYF.

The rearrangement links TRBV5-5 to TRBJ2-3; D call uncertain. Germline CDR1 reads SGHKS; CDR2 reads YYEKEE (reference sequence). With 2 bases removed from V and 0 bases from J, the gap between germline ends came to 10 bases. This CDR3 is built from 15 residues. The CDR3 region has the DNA TGTGCCAGCAGCTTTGTGGTTACTAGCACAGATACGCAGTATTTT. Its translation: CASSFVVTSTDTQYF.

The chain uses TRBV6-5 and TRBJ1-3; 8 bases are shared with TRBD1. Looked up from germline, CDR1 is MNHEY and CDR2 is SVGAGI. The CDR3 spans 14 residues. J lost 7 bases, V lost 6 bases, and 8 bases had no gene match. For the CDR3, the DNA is TGTGCCAGCAGCCAAGGACAGGGTGGGAACACCATATATTTT. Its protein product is CASSQGQGGNTIYF.

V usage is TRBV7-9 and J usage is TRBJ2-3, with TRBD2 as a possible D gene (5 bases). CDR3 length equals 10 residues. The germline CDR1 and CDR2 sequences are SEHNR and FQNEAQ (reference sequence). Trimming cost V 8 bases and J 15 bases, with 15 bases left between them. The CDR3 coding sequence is TGTGCCAGCCTCCGGGGATCGCTATATTTT. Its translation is CASLRGSLYF. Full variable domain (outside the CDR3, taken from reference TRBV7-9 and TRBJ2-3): DTGVSQNPRHKITKRGQNVTFRCDPISEHNRLYWYRQTLGQGPEFLTYFQNEAQLEKSRLLSDRFSAERPKGSFSTLEIQRTEQGDSAMYLCASLRGSLYFGPGTRLTVL.

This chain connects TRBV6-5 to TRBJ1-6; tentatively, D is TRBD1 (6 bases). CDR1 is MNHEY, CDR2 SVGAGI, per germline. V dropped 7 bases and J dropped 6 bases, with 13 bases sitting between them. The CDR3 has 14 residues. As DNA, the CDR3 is TGTGCCAGCAAAGAGGACAGAGCTAATTCACCCCTCCACTTT. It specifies CASKEDRANSPLHF.

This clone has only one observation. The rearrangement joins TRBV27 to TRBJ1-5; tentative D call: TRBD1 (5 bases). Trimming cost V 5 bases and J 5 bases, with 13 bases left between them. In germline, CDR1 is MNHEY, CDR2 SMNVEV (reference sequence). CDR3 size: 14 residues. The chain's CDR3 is CASSPQPGYQPQHF. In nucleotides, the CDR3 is TGTGCCAGCAGTCCCCAACCAGGGTATCAGCCCCAGCATTTT.

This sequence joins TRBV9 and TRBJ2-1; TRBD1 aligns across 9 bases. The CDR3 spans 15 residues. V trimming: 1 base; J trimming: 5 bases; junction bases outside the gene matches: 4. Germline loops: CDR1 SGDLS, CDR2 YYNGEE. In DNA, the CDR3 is TGTGCCAGCAGCGTAAGCAGGACAGGGGACAATGAGCAGTTCTTC. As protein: CASSVSRTGDNEQFF.

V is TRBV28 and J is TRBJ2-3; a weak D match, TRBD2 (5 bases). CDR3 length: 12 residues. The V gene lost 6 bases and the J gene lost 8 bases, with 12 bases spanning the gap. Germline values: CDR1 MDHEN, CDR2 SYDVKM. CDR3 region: CASSTLGVTQYF. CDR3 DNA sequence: TGTGCCAGCAGCACTTTGGGAGTTACGCAGTATTTT.

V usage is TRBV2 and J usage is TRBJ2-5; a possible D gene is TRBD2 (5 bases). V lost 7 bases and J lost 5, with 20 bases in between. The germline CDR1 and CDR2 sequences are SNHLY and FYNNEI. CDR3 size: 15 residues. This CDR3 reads CASKLMGVAAETQYF. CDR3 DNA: TGTGCCAGCAAGCTGATGGGAGTAGCAGCGGAGACCCAGTACTTC.

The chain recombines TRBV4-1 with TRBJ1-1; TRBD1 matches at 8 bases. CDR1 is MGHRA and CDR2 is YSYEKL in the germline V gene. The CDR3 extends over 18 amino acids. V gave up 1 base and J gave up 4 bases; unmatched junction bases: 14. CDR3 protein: CASSQGPQGAAMATEAFF. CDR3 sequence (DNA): TGCGCCAGCAGCCAAGGACCCCAGGGGGCGGCGATGGCCACTGAAGCTTTCTTT.

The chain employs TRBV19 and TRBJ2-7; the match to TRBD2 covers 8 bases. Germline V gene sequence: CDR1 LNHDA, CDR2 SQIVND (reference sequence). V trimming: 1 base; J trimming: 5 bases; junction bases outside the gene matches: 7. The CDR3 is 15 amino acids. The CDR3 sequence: CASSIAGGLRNEQYF. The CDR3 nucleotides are TGTGCCAGTAGTATAGCGGGAGGGCTGAGGAACGAGCAGTACTTC. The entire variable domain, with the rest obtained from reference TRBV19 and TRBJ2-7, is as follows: DGGITQSPKYLFRKEGQNVTLSCEQNLNHDAMYWYRQDPGQGLRLIYYSQIVNDFQKGDIAEGYSVSREKKESFPLTVTSAQKNPTAFYLCASSIAGGLRNEQYFGPGTRLTVT.

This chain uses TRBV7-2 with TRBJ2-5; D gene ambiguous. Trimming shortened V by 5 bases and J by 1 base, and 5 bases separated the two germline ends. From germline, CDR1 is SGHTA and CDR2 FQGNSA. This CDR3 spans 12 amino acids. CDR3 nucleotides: TGTGCCAGCAGCCTACTCCAAGAGACCCAGTACTTC. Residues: CASSLLQETQYF.

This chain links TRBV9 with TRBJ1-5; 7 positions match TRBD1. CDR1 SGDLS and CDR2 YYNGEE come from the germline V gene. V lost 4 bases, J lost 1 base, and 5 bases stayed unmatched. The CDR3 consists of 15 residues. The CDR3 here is CASSTTGDSNQPQHF. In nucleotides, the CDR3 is TGTGCCAGCAGCACCACAGGGGACAGCAATCAGCCCCAGCATTTT.

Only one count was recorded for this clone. The CDR3 is CASSEAEAGKQFF. CDR3 sequence (DNA): TGTGCCAGCAGTGAAGCCGAGGCAGGGAAGCAGTTCTTC. The chain joins TRBV2 to TRBJ2-1; TRBD1 might be the D (5 bases). Germline V gives CDR1 SNHLY, CDR2 FYNNEI. The CDR3 is made up of 13 amino acids. V was trimmed by 0 bases and J by 11 bases, leaving 11 bases between them. The full variable domain, its missing parts supplied by reference TRBV2 and TRBJ2-1, is EPEVTQTPSHQVTQMGQEVILRCVPISNHLYFYWYRQILGQKVEFLVSFYNNEISEKSEIFDDQFSVERPDGSNFTLKIRSTKLEDSAMYFCASSEAEAGKQFFGPGTRLTVL.

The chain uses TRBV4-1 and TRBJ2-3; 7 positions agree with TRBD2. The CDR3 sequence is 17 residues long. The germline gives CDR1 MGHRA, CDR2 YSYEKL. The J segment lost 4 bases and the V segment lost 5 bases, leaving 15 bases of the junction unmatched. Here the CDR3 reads CASSGGGTTNRPDTQYF. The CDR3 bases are TGCGCCAGCAGCGGCGGGGGAACGACCAACCGTCCAGATACGCAGTATTTT.

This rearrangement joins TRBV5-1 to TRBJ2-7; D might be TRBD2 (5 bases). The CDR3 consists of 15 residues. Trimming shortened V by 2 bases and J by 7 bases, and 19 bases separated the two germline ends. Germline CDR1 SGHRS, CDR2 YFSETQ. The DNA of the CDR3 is TGCGCCAGCAGCTTAGAAGACTACCCCCCGAGGGAGCAGTACTTC. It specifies CASSLEDYPPREQYF.

CDR3 loop: CASSLALGAAGDLGTQYF. CDR3 nucleotide sequence: TGTGCCAGCAGCTTAGCGCTAGGGGCAGCGGGAGATCTTGGGACCCAGTACTTC. V gene TRBV7-9 combines with J gene TRBJ2-5; 8 bases map to TRBD2. The germline V gene has CDR1 SEHNR and CDR2 FQNEAQ (reference sequence). V gave up 0 bases and J gave up 7 bases; unmatched junction bases: 16. CDR3 length: 18 residues.